This T cell receptor (beta chain) emerged from a study of T cells after yellow fever vaccination. TCRdb used MiXCR to reprocess the 5' RACE reads, holding one entry per CDR3 protein. The table includes about 630,000 distinct CDR3 sequences, about 12% detected once. Losses at the gene ends were 4 bases for V and 2 bases for J; bases not matched to a gene: 7. CDR1 is DFQATT and CDR2 is SNEGSKA in the germline V gene (reference sequence). The CDR3 runs 14 residues. Findings of the study overall: Reappearing after the booster were most of the clones from primary vaccination (around 96% CD4, approximately 89% CD8). Abundant contaminating clonotypes from the bulk population could appear in FACS-sorted repertoires.

There are a few counts of this clonotype. The antigen is not known. Sequences were derived from PBMCs, sampled on the day of the yellow fever booster vaccination. The V and J genes are TRBV20-1 and TRBJ1-2; 7 nucleotides line up with TRBD1. The TCR sequence derives from a man aged 30 to 45 who received the YFV17D yellow fever vaccine. In nucleotides, the CDR3 is TGCAGTGCTATACAGGGGTCAAGAAACTATGGCTACACCTTC. It specifies CSAIQGSRNYGYTF.